This T cell receptor (beta chain) was captured by sequencing in a study of T cells in Graves' hyperthyroidism and ophthalmopathy. Overall study results and limits: Most clonotypes expanded in thyroid above 0.001 were likewise present in blood.

This clonotype appeared many times. Its antigen is currently unknown. The germline V gene encodes CDR1 SGHNT and CDR2 YYREEE (reference sequence). CDR3 length equals 14 residues. Deletions cut 5 bases from V and 1 base from J, with 12 bases between. RNA transcripts gave rise to amplified TCR beta CDR3 regions. A first-round RT-PCR of the TCR CDR3 used the HTBI primer set. TCRdb ran MiXCR on the multiplex PCR reads and lists one entry per CDR3 protein. Here the sample spans around 600,000 distinct CDR3 sequences, 14% being singletons. This TCR came from a woman in her 50s with Graves' ophthalmopathy. The rearrangement links TRBV5-4 to TRBJ2-5; D might be TRBD1 (6 bases). The sequencing input was blood. CDR3 coding DNA: TGTGCCAGCAGTTTAGGGACACTCCAAGAGACCCAGTACTTC. The encoded protein is CASSLGTLQETQYF.